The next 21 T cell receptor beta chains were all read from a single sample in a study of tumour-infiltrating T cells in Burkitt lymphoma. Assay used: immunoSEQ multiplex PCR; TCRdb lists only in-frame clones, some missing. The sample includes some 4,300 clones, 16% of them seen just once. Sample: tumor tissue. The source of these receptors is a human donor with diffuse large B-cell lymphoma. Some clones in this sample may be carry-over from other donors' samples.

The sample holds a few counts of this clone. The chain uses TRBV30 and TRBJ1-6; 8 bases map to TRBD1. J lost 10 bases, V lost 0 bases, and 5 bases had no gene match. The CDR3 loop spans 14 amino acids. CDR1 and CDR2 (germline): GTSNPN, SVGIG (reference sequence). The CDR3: CAWSVPGGLSPLHF. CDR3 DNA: TGTGCCTGGAGTGTACCAGGGGGCTTGTCACCCCTCCACTTT.

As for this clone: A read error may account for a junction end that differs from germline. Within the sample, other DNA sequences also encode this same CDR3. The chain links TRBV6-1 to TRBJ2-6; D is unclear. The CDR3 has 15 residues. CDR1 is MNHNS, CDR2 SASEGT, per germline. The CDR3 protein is CASSEPVSGANVLTF. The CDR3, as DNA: TGTGCCAGCAGTGAACCTGTCTCTGGAGCCAACGTCCTGACTTTC.

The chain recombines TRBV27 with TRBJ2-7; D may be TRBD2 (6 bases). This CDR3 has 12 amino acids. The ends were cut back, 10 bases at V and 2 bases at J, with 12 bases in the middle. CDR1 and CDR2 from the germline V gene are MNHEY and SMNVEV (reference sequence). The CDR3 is CATTGDAYEQYF. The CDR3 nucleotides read TGTGCCACCACGGGAGACGCCTACGAGCAGTACTTC.

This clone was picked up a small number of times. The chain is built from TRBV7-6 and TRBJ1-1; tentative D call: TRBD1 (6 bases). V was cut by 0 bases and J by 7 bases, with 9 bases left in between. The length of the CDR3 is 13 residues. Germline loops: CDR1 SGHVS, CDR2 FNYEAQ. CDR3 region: CASSLADSSEAFF. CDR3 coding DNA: TGTGCCAGCAGCTTAGCGGACAGCAGTGAAGCTTTCTTT.

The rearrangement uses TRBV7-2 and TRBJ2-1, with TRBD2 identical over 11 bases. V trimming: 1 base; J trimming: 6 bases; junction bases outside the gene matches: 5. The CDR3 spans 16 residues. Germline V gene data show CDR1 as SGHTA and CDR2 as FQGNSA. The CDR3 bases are TGTGCCAGCAGCTTAGTAATGACTAGCGGGACCAATGAGCAGTTCTTC. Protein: CASSLVMTSGTNEQFF.

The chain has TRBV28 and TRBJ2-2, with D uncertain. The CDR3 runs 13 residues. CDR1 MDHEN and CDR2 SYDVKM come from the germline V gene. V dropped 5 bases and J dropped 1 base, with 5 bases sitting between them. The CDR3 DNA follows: TGTGCCAGCAGTGTCCGGAACACCGGGGAGCTGTTTTTT. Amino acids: CASSVRNTGELFF.

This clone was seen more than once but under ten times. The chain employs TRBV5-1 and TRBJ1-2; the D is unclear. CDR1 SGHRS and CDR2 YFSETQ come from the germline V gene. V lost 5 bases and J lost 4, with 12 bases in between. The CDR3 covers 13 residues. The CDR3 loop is CASRSREFYGYTF. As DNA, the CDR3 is TGCGCCAGCAGGTCACGGGAATTCTATGGCTACACCTTC. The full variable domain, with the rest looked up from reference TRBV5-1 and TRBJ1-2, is KAGVTQTPRYLIKTRGQQVTLSCSPISGHRSVSWYQQTPGQGLQFLFEYFSETQRNKGNFPGRFSGRQFSNSRSEMNVSTLELGDSALYLCASRSREFYGYTFGSGTRLTVV.

CDR3 sequence: CASSEHMENTEAFF. CDR3 coding DNA: TGTGCCAGCAGTGAGCACATGGAGAACACTGAAGCTTTCTTT. The chain links TRBV2 to TRBJ1-1, with D uncertain. The CDR3 loop spans 14 amino acids. The V and J ends lost 3 bases and 1 base respectively, with 9 bases between them. Germline V gene sequence: CDR1 SNHLY, CDR2 FYNNEI.

CDR3 sequence reads: CARLQGNYGYTF. DNA for the CDR3: TGTGCCCGCCTACAGGGGAACTATGGCTACACCTTC. V usage is TRBV30 and J usage is TRBJ1-2; TRBD1 aligns across 7 bases. CDR3 size: 12 residues. V shed 8 bases and J 2 bases; nucleotides not matched to a gene: 5. Germline loops: CDR1 GTSNPN, CDR2 SVGIG (reference sequence).

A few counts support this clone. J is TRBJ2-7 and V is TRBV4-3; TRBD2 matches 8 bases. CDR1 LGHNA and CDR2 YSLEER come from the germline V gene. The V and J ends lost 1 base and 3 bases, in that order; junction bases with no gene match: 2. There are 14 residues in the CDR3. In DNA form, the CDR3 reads TGCGCCAGCAGCCAAGGGGCGGGGGGCTACGAGCAGTACTTC. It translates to CASSQGAGGYEQYF.

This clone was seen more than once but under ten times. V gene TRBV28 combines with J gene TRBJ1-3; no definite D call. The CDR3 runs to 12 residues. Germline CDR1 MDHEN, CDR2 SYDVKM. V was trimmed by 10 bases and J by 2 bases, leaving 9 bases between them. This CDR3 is CATWSTGNTIYF. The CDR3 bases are TGTGCCACCTGGAGTACTGGAAACACCATATATTTT.

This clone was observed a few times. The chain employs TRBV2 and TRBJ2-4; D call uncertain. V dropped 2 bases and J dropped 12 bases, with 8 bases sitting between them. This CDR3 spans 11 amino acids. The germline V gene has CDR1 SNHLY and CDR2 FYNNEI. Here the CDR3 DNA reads TGTGCCAGCAGTGAAAGGGCGGATCAGTACTTC. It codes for CASSERADQYF.

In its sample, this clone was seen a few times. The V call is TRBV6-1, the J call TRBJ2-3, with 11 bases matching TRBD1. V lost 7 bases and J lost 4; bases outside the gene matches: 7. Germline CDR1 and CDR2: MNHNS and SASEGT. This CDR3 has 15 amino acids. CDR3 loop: CASKPGTGGADTQYF. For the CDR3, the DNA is TGTGCCAGCAAACCCGGGACAGGGGGTGCAGATACGCAGTATTTT.

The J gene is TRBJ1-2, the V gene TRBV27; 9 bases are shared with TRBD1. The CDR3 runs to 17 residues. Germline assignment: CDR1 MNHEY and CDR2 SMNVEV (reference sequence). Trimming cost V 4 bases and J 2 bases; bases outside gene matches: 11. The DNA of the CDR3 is TGTGCCAGCAGTTCCTATTCCGGGACAGGGAAAAACTATGGCTACACCTTC. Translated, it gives CASSSYSGTGKNYGYTF.

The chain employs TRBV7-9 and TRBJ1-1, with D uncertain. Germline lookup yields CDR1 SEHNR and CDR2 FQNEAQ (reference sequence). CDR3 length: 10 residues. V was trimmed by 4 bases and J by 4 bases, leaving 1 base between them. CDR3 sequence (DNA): TGTGCCAGCAGCTCCACTGAAGCTTTCTTT. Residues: CASSSTEAFF.

The CDR3 sequence is CASSPGQNTEAFF. The DNA of the CDR3 is TGCGCCAGCAGCCCGGGACAGAACACTGAAGCTTTCTTT. The chain links TRBV4-1 to TRBJ1-1; perhaps TRBD1 as D (6 bases). The V end lost 4 bases, the J end lost 1 base, and 7 bases lay between the germline ends. CDR1 MGHRA and CDR2 YSYEKL come from the germline V gene. This CDR3 has 13 residues.

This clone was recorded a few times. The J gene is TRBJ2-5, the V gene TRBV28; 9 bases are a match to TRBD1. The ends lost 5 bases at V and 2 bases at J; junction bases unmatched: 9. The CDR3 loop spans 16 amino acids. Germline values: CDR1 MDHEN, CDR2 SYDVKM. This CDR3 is CASSPGQGWGQETQYF. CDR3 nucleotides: TGTGCCAGCAGTCCGGGACAGGGCTGGGGGCAAGAGACCCAGTACTTC.

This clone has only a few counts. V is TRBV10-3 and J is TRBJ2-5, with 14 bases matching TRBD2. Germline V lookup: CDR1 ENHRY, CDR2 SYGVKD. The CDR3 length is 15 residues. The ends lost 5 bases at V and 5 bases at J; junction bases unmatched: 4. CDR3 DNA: TGTGCCATCAGTTCGACTAGCGGGAGGGAGGAGACCCAGTACTTC. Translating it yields CAISSTSGREETQYF.

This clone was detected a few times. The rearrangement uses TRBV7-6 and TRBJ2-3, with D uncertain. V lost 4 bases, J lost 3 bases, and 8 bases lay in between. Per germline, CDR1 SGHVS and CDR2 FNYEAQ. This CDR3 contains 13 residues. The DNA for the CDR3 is TGTGCCAGCAGCTCCGTTGGGACAGATACGCAGTATTTT. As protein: CASSSVGTDTQYF.

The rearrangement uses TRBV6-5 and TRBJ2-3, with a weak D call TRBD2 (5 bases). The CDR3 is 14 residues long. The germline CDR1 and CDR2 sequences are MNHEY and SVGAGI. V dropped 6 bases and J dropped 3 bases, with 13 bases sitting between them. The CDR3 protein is CASSPRVATDTQYF. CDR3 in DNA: TGTGCCAGCAGCCCACGGGTAGCGACAGATACGCAGTATTTT.

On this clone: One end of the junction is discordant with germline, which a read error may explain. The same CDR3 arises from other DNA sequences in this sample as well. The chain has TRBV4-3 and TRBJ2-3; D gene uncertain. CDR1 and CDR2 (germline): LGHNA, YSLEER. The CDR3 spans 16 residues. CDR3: CASSRRSGRRTDTQYF. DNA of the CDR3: TGCGCTAGCAGCCGGCGCTCGGGCCGGCGCACAGATACGCAGTATTTT.